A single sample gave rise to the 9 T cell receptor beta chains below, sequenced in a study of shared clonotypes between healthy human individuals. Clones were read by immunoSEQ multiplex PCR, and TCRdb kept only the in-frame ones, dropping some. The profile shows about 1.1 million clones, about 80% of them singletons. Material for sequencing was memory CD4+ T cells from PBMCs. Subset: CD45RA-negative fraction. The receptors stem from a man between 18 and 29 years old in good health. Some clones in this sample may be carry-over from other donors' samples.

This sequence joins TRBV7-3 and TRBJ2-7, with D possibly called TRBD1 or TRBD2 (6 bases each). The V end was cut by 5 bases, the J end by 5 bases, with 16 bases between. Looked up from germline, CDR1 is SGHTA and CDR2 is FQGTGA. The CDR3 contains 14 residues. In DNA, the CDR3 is TGTGCCAGCAGCCAACAGGGAGGTTTGGACGAGCAGTACTTC. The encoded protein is CASSQQGGLDEQYF.

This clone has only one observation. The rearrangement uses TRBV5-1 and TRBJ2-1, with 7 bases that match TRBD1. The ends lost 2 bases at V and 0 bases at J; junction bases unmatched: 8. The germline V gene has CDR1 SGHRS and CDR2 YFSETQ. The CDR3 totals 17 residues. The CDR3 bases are TGCGCCAGCAGCTTTTGGGCAGGGGGTGGCTCCTACAATGAGCAGTTCTTC. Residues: CASSFWAGGGSYNEQFF.

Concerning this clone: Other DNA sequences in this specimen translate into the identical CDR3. As DNA, the CDR3 is TGCAGCGTTGAAGATACAAGGGTCTCCTACGAGCAGTACTTC. This encodes CSVEDTRVSYEQYF. The rearrangement uses TRBV29-1 and TRBJ2-7; D call uncertain. This CDR3 is built from 14 residues. Trimming left V 0 bases short and J 0 bases short, with 9 bases between. Per germline, CDR1 SQVTM and CDR2 ANQGSEA.

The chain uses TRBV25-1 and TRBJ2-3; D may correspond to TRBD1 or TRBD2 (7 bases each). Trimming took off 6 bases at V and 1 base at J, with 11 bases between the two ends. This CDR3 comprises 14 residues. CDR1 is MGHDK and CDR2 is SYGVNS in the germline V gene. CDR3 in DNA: TGTGCCAGCAGCCCAGGGGGGGGCACAGATACGCAGTATTTT. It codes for CASSPGGGTDTQYF. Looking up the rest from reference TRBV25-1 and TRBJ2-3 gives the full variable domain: EADIYQTPRYLVIGTGKKITLECSQTMGHDKMYWYQQDPGMELHLIHYSYGVNSTEKGDLSSESTVSRIRTEHFPLTLESARPSHTSQYLCASSPGGGTDTQYFGPGTRLTVL.

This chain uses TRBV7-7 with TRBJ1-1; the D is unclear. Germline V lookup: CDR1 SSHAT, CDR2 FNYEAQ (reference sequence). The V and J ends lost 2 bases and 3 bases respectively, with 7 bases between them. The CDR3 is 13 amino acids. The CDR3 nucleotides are TGTGCCAGCAGCTTAAACACGGACACTGAAGCTTTCTTT. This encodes CASSLNTDTEAFF.

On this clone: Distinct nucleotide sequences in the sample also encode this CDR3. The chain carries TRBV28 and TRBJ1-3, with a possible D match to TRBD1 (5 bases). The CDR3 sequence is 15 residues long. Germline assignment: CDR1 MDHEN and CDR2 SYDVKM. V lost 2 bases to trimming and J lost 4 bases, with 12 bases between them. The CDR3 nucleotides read TGTGCCAGCAGTTTAATAGGGGCGGCCGGAAACACCATATATTTT. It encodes CASSLIGAAGNTIYF.

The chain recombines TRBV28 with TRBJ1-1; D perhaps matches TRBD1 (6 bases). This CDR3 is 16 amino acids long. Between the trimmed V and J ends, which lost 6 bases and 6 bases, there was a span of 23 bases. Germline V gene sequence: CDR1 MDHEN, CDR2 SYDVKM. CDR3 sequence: CASSLTHRAAVAEAFF. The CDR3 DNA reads TGTGCCAGCAGCTTAACCCACAGGGCAGCCGTCGCTGAAGCTTTCTTT.

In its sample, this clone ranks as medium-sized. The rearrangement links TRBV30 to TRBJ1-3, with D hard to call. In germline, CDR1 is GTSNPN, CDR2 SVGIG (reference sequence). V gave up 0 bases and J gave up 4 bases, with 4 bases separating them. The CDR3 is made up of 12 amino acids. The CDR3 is CAWSVNGNTIYF. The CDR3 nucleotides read TGTGCCTGGAGTGTAAACGGAAACACCATATATTTT.

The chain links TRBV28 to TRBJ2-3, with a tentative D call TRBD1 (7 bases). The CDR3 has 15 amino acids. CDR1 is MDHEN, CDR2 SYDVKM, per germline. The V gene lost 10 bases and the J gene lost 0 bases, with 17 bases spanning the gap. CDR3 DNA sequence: TGTGCCATCATAGGGGGCGGGACAAGCACAGATACGCAGTATTTT. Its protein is CAIIGGGTSTDTQYF.